Reported below is one T cell receptor beta chain. The antigen it binds to is not known. No much larger clone exists at a distance of one base, and base qualities are not known. The sample's time point label is to be understood as: approximately 45 days after influenza vaccine administration. The data originate from a study of response to subunit inactivated influenza vaccine (dated by TCRdb to 2016 to 2019). Turning to the overall study: Deep quantitative profiling of the T cell receptor repertoire was used in the study to follow responses to a trivalent subunit inactivated influenza vaccine. On the study overall, not on this receptor specifically: According to the authors, only a limited number of new T cells may be recruited by each seasonal influenza vaccination.

The library was obtained by RT-PCR. Sequencing took place on an Illumina HiSeq 2500. TCRdb's own reprocessing of the public reads used fastp at Q25 and MiXCR and kept productive beta chains. Each record represents a unique CDR3 protein, reported with the most common genes and DNA among its rows. The sample table lists some 500,000 distinct CDR3 sequences, roughly 13% of them with a count of one. The ten largest clones represent about an eighth of the sample. CDR1 and CDR2 are drawn from the germline V gene: SNHLY, FYNNEI. Trimming costs V 8 bases and J 0 bases, and their ends lie 32 bases apart. Taken from cysteine to phenylalanine, the CDR3 has 21 residues. Solely the CDR3 DNA is kept, with 63 bases framed from the first base.

The clonotype comes from a man aged 45-65 years who received an inactivated influenza vaccine. Donor details come from another sample of the same person, matched by shared clones. The source material was PBMCs from blood, sampled roughly 6 weeks after vaccination. The sequence joins TRBV2 to TRBJ2-1, with TRBD1 perhaps the D gene, on 6 matching bases. The nucleotide sequence reads as follows: TGTGCCAGCTTCACAACTCTCCGGGCAGGGGAGCATCAAAGCTCCTACAATGAGCAGTTCTTC. It encodes CASFTTLRAGEHQSSYNEQFF.